This entry lists 30 T cell receptor beta chains sequenced from one sample in a study of blood T cell repertoires in COVID-19. TCRdb keeps only in-frame clones here, not all; method: immunoSEQ multiplex PCR. The sample has approximately 210,000 clones; about nine tenths are singletons. Sample: peripheral blood. The receptors here all came from a man aged 40-50 years with acute or convalescent COVID-19.

This chain connects TRBV5-4 to TRBJ2-7; weak D call: TRBD1 (5 bases). Germline V gene sequence: CDR1 SGHNT, CDR2 YYREEE (reference sequence). V dropped 6 bases and J dropped 7 bases, with 14 bases sitting between them. CDR3 length equals 12 residues. CDR3 loop: CASTTRQLEQYF. The CDR3 DNA sequence: TGTGCCAGCACCACCAGACAGTTAGAGCAGTACTTC.

The J gene is TRBJ2-1, the V gene TRBV7-3; D might be TRBD1 (5 bases). The CDR3 has 13 residues. Germline assignment: CDR1 SGHTA and CDR2 FQGTGA. Trimming took 5 bases from V and 9 from J, leaving 14 bases between them. The CDR3 bases are TGTGCCAGCAGCCCGCTTAGCCAGGGTGAGCAGTTCTTC. This codes for CASSPLSQGEQFF.

The chain employs TRBV6-5 and TRBJ2-1; TRBD1 agrees at 8 bases. This CDR3 contains 16 residues. Trimming at V came to 2 bases and at J to 7 bases, leaving 10 bases not matched to a gene. Germline CDR1 and CDR2: MNHEY and SVGAGI. This CDR3 reads CASSYLMRTGKNEQFF. In nucleotides, the CDR3 is TGTGCCAGCAGTTACCTGATGCGGACAGGGAAGAATGAGCAGTTCTTC.

This chain connects TRBV7-9 to TRBJ1-1; D possibly corresponds to TRBD1 (5 bases). There are 13 residues in the CDR3. V was trimmed by 7 bases and J by 1 base, leaving 10 bases between them. CDR1 is SEHNR and CDR2 is FQNEAQ in the germline V gene (reference sequence). CDR3 DNA sequence: TGTGCCAGCACCCCGGGGGGGAACACTGAAGCTTTCTTT. Its translation is CASTPGGNTEAFF.

The chain has TRBV13 and TRBJ1-1; the D gene is possibly TRBD1 (5 bases). From germline, CDR1 is PRHDT and CDR2 FYEKMQ (reference sequence). The CDR3 totals 13 residues. V shed 2 bases and J shed 11 bases, with 15 bases lying between them. The CDR3 sequence is CASSLRGVRWAFF. The CDR3 region has the DNA TGTGCCAGCAGCTTACGGGGGGTCCGGTGGGCTTTCTTT.

The chain uses TRBV3-1 (or the pseudogene TRBV3-2) and TRBJ2-3; the match to TRBD2 covers 7 bases. The V gene end was trimmed by 0 bases and the J gene end by 0 bases; junction bases not matched to a gene: 6. CDR1 and CDR2 (germline): LGHDT, YNNKEL (reference sequence). The CDR3 runs 17 residues. CDR3 amino acids: CASSQDLDGRSTDTQYF. Here the CDR3 DNA reads TGTGCCAGCAGCCAAGATCTCGACGGGAGGAGCACAGATACGCAGTATTTT.

This CDR3 is CSVGLTSGRAIDEQFF. For the CDR3, the DNA is TGCAGCGTTGGATTGACTAGCGGGAGGGCCATCGATGAGCAGTTCTTC. The rearrangement links TRBV29-1 to TRBJ2-1; the match to TRBD2 covers 14 bases. CDR3 length: 16 residues. Losses at the gene ends were 4 bases for V and 8 bases for J; bases not matched to a gene: 10. Germline lookup yields CDR1 SQVTM and CDR2 ANQGSEA.

V is TRBV3-1 (or the pseudogene TRBV3-2) and J is TRBJ1-4; 10 bases agree with TRBD1. Germline assignment: CDR1 LGHDT and CDR2 YNNKEL (reference sequence). With V trimmed by 3 bases and J by 6 bases, 4 bases remained unmatched. The CDR3 covers 15 residues. The CDR3, as DNA: TGTGCCAGCAGCCAGGGACAGGGGAGCTATGAAAAACTGTTTTTT. Amino acids: CASSQGQGSYEKLFF.

In DNA, the CDR3 is TGCAGCGTCGGGACAGCAGTCAATCAGCCCCAGCATTTT. It translates to CSVGTAVNQPQHF. The V gene is TRBV29-1, the J gene TRBJ1-5; TRBD1 matches 7 bases. The V segment lost 6 bases and the J segment 3 bases; nucleotides outside the gene matches: 5. CDR3 length equals 13 residues. Germline V gives CDR1 SQVTM, CDR2 ANQGSEA.

The chain is built from TRBV3-1 (or the pseudogene TRBV3-2) and TRBJ2-1; 7 positions agree with TRBD2. CDR1 is LGHDT, CDR2 YNNKEL, per germline (reference sequence). After removal of 5 bases from V and 2 bases from J, the junction contained 12 bases not matched to a gene. This CDR3 comprises 17 residues. CDR3: CASSSWGLTSTYNEQFF. The CDR3 region has the DNA TGTGCCAGCAGCTCCTGGGGTTTGACTAGCACCTACAATGAGCAGTTCTTC.

This clone was seen only a few times. CDR3 residues: CASSVGAGADTQYF. Here the CDR3 DNA reads TGTGCCAGCAGTGTAGGGGCGGGGGCAGATACGCAGTATTTT. The chain couples TRBV27 to TRBJ2-3; the match to TRBD2 covers 7 bases. This CDR3 contains 14 residues. V lost 5 bases and J lost 4; bases outside the gene matches: 6. Germline assignment: CDR1 MNHEY and CDR2 SMNVEV (reference sequence).

This chain links TRBV30 with TRBJ2-7, with 7 bases fitting TRBD1. Germline-derived CDR1 and CDR2 are GTSNPN and SVGIG (reference sequence). This CDR3 is built from 15 residues. Trimming took 0 bases from V and 0 from J; bases not matched to a gene: 5. The CDR3 DNA reads TGTGCCTGGAGTGTAGGGGGCGGCAACTCCTACGAGCAGTACTTC. Residues: CAWSVGGGNSYEQYF.

V is TRBV5-1 and J is TRBJ2-2; 11 bases are a match to TRBD2. The V gene's germline CDR1 is SGHRS and CDR2 YFSETQ. V was clipped by 0 bases and J by 4 bases; unmatched bases: 11. This CDR3 contains 19 residues. CDR3 sequence reads: CASSLELAGGPTGTGELFF. The CDR3 DNA follows: TGCGCCAGCAGCTTGGAGTTAGCGGGAGGGCCGACGGGCACCGGGGAGCTGTTTTTT.

This clone was detected once. CDR3 sequence reads: CASSLVAGSSYEQYF. For the CDR3, the DNA is TGTGCCAGCAGCTTGGTAGCGGGGAGCTCCTACGAGCAGTACTTC. The V and J genes are TRBV5-4 and TRBJ2-7; 8 bases line up with TRBD2. CDR3 length: 15 residues. CDR1 and CDR2 (germline): SGHNT, YYREEE (reference sequence). V shed 0 bases and J 0 bases; nucleotides not matched to a gene: 2.

The chain has TRBV4-1 and TRBJ1-4; TRBD1 agrees at 9 bases. The CDR3 is 14 amino acids. Looked up from germline, CDR1 is MGHRA and CDR2 is YSYEKL. J was trimmed by 8 bases and V by 8 bases; bases with no gene match: 9. The CDR3 protein is CASQGGTGWEKLFF. In DNA form, the CDR3 reads TGCGCCAGCCAAGGCGGGACAGGGTGGGAAAAACTGTTTTTT.

The chain has TRBV27 and TRBJ1-1; possible D gene TRBD1, 5 bases. The CDR3 is 14 residues long. V lost 3 bases to trimming and J lost 4 bases, with 12 bases between them. The germline gives CDR1 MNHEY, CDR2 SMNVEV (reference sequence). CDR3 in DNA: TGTGCCAGCAGTTTCCAGGGCCAGGGCACTGAAGCTTTCTTT. Protein sequence: CASSFQGQGTEAFF.

This clone has just a few counts. The chain has TRBV5-1 and TRBJ2-7; D possibly corresponds to TRBD1 (6 bases). From germline, CDR1 is SGHRS and CDR2 YFSETQ. This CDR3 has 15 amino acids. V was shortened by 4 bases and J by 4 bases, with 18 bases between the two germline ends. This CDR3 is CASSKDLRTEYEQYF. DNA of the CDR3: TGCGCCAGCAGCAAGGACCTTAGGACAGAATACGAGCAGTACTTC.

A single count supports this clone. The V and J genes are TRBV1 and TRBJ2-1; the D call of TRBD1 is as the table states it, not checked on the DNA. TRBV1 is recorded as a pseudogene. The CDR3 runs 16 residues. The CDR3 protein is CTSSQEEPPRGNEQFF. The CDR3 DNA sequence: TGCACCAGCAGCCAAGAAGAACCGCCAAGGGGCAATGAGCAGTTCTTC.

The chain recombines TRBV21-1 with TRBJ1-2; TRBD1 is the table's D call, not checked against the DNA. TRBV21-1 is a pseudogene segment. The CDR3 totals 17 residues. The CDR3 reads CASTKFRVDRGDYGYTF. The DNA of the CDR3 is TGTGCCAGCACCAAATTTAGGGTTGACAGGGGGGACTATGGCTACACCTTC.

The rearrangement uses TRBV28 and TRBJ1-1, with D uncertain. Germline CDR1 reads MDHEN; CDR2 reads SYDVKM. The CDR3 length is 14 residues. V lost 4 bases and J 3 bases, leaving 12 bases between the germline ends. The CDR3 coding sequence is TGTGCCAGCAGTTCCGCCACAGAGTACACTGAAGCTTTCTTT. It translates to CASSSATEYTEAFF.

This clone appeared a single time. The rearrangement uses TRBV5-4 and TRBJ1-2; D ambiguous. Germline V gives CDR1 SGHNT, CDR2 YYREEE (reference sequence). This CDR3 contains 13 residues. Trimming pared 0 bases from V and 8 bases from J, leaving 11 bases between. The CDR3 DNA sequence: TGTGCCAGCAGCTTGGATGGGCCAGTGGGCTACACCTTC. Protein product: CASSLDGPVGYTF.

This clone was found once. The chain links TRBV10-3 to TRBJ1-1; D not resolved. Germline lookup yields CDR1 ENHRY and CDR2 SYGVKD. Trimming left V 8 bases short and J 3 bases short, with 7 bases between. The CDR3 totals 11 residues. For the CDR3, the DNA is TGTGCCATCGGGCCTTACACTGAAGCTTTCTTT. It is translated as CAIGPYTEAFF.

The chain links TRBV5-6 to TRBJ1-6; D call uncertain. The V gene's germline CDR1 is SGHDT and CDR2 YYEEEE. This CDR3 is 13 amino acids long. Trimming took off 2 bases at V and 13 bases at J, with 13 bases between the two ends. Written as DNA, the CDR3 is TGTGCCAGCAGCTTAAGGAGGGAGAGTCCCCTCCACTTT. Translation gives CASSLRRESPLHF.

This sequence joins TRBV28 and TRBJ1-1; 8 positions match TRBD1. Germline V gene sequence: CDR1 MDHEN, CDR2 SYDVKM. This CDR3 contains 14 residues. Trimming removed 6 bases from V and 4 bases from J; junction bases left unmatched: 7. The CDR3 DNA reads TGTGCCAGCAGCGAGGGACAGGAGGGCACTGAAGCTTTCTTT. It encodes CASSEGQEGTEAFF.

V is TRBV6-2 or TRBV6-3 and J is TRBJ1-1; possible D gene TRBD1, 5 bases. The germline gives CDR1 MNHEY, CDR2 SVGEGT. The CDR3 sequence is 16 residues long. Between the trimmed V and J ends, which lost 5 bases and 3 bases, there was a span of 19 bases. CDR3 amino acids: CASSPPRAGGHTEAFF. The CDR3 region has the DNA TGTGCCAGCAGTCCCCCGCGCGCGGGGGGTCACACTGAAGCTTTCTTT.

In this sample, this clone turned up once. This chain links TRBV5-1 with TRBJ1-2; 8 positions match TRBD1. CDR3 length: 13 amino acids. The V gene end was trimmed by 1 base and the J gene end by 8 bases; junction bases not matched to a gene: 4. Germline V gene sequence: CDR1 SGHRS, CDR2 YFSETQ. CDR3 coding DNA: TGCGCCAGCAGCTTGATCAGGGGGCACGGCTACACCTTC. Protein sequence: CASSLIRGHGYTF.

This clone came up a few times. DNA of the CDR3: TGTGCCAGCAACGGACTAGCGGGGACCTACGAGCAGTACTTC. Translated, it gives CASNGLAGTYEQYF. The chain recombines TRBV5-6 with TRBJ2-7; 12 bases are a match to TRBD2. The CDR3 contains 14 residues. J was trimmed by 2 bases and V by 6 bases; bases with no gene match: 3. In germline, CDR1 is SGHDT, CDR2 YYEEEE.

V usage is TRBV13 and J usage is TRBJ2-3; 11 bases are a match to TRBD2. This CDR3 comprises 16 residues. J was trimmed by 4 bases and V by 1 base; bases with no gene match: 4. CDR1 is PRHDT, CDR2 FYEKMQ, per germline (reference sequence). The CDR3 DNA sequence: TGTGCCAGCAGCTTAGAACTAGCGGGAGCGCCAGATACGCAGTATTTT. This codes for CASSLELAGAPDTQYF. Full variable domain (rest looked up from reference TRBV13 and TRBJ2-3): AAGVIQSPRHLIKEKRETATLKCYPIPRHDTVYWYQQGPGQDPQFLISFYEKMQSDKGSIPDRFSAQQFSDYHSELNMSSLELGDSALYFCASSLELAGAPDTQYFGPGTRLTVL.

The chain links TRBV3-1 (or the pseudogene TRBV3-2) to TRBJ1-4; D is perhaps TRBD1 (6 bases). Per germline, CDR1 LGHDT and CDR2 YNNKEL (reference sequence). V lost 4 bases, J lost 6 bases, and 12 bases lay in between. The CDR3 is 14 amino acids. The CDR3 DNA sequence: TGTGCCAGCAGCCTATACAGGGCTGATGAAAAACTGTTTTTT. It translates to CASSLYRADEKLFF.

The chain employs TRBV7-2 and TRBJ2-7, with D possibly being TRBD2 (5 bases). Germline loops: CDR1 SGHTA, CDR2 FQGNSA. This CDR3 has 15 amino acids. Trimming left V 7 bases short and J 2 bases short, with 18 bases between. CDR3 residues: CASTQYKGVTYEQYF. CDR3 DNA: TGTGCCAGCACCCAGTACAAGGGAGTAACCTACGAGCAGTACTTC.